This entry concerns a single T cell receptor (beta chain). This clone was recorded once. What this receptor recognizes is not known. The input lacks base qualities; no much larger clone sits a single base away. The sample belongs to a study of cytomegalovirus exposure and HLA in healthy donors (TCRdb year 2017). About the study as a whole: According to a later analysis, the 120 or so validation repertoires were produced on the same platform as the 700 or so repertoires of the first cohort. High-throughput TCR immunosequencing, statistical association of individual TCRs with disease status, and machine learning were combined to predict cytomegalovirus infection status. The study aimed to test whether signatures of past pathogen exposure could be identified by cataloging public T cell receptors. In addition to the first cohort of hundreds of subjects, a separate validation cohort of 120 different subjects was used.

Libraries were constructed by the immunoSEQ multiplex PCR assay. On the authors' methods: To diagnose cytomegalovirus status from the catalog of TCR beta chain sequences, a statistical classification framework was built. This is the immuneACCESS table as TCRdb keeps it, with only in-frame sequences that have V and J called. A part of the clones is gone; compared with another copy, unresolved V genes explain less than half, and the rest is unexplained. V, J and clone size derive from that table, while D and trimming were established from the DNA sequence. This sample lists fewer than 150,000 clones; 82% were detected once. The ten largest clones capture around 27% of the sample. The CDR3 runs 15 residues from the cysteine to the phenylalanine. The DNA shown is the 45-base CDR3, in frame from base 1. CDR1 and CDR2 were assigned from the germline V gene (reference sequence) as SGHNT and YYREEE. Relative to germline, V is 3 bases shorter and J is 4 bases shorter, with 16 bases between their ends.

General study outcomes and caveats: It was suggested by the authors that the approach could potentially be generalized to other disease states and immunological phenotypes. In both the original and validation cohorts, the classifier was reported to diagnose cytomegalovirus status with high specificity and sensitivity. A later analysis had no HLA typing for the validation cohort, so co-occurrence there was scored across all 130 or so repertoires. The study listed 150 to 200 TCR beta chains as associated with cytomegalovirus. A later analysis found that TCRs clustered in the first cohort also tended to co-occur in the 120 validation repertoires, with more than 90% of cluster scores above 0. A few of the identified cytomegalovirus-associated TCR beta chains were confirmed in vitro to be specific for cytomegalovirus antigens. Most TCR sequences were seen in very few donors, while some public TCRs were found in many individuals.

The donors were included in the validation cohort of 120 subjects, a group kept apart from the approximately 700-subject first cohort. The sample comprised PBMCs. The chain was built from TRBV5-4 and TRBJ1-2; no D gene can be assigned with confidence. The sequence was collected from a man between 25 and 39 years old in good health and CMV-seropositive. The CDR3 protein sequence reads: CASSYVSGSSYGYTF. The nucleotides are TGTGCCAGCAGCTACGTCAGTGGCAGTTCCTATGGCTACACCTTC.